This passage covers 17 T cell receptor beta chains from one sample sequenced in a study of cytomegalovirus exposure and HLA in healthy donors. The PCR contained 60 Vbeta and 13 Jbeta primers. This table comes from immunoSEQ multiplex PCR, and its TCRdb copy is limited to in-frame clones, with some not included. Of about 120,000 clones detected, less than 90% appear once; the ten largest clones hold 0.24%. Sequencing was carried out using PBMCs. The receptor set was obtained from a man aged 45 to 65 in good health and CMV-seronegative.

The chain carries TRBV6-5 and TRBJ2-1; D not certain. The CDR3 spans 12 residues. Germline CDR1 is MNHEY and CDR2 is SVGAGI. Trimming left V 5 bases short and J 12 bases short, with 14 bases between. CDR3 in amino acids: CASSLVEISQFF. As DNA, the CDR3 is TGTGCCAGCAGTCTCGTGGAGATATCGCAGTTCTTC.

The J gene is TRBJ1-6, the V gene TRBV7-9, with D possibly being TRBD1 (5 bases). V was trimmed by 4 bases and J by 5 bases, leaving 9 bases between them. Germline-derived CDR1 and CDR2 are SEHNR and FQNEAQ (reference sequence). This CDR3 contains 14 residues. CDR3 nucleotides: TGTGCCAGCAGCTGGGGGGGAGATAATTCACCCCTCCACTTT. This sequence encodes CASSWGGDNSPLHF.

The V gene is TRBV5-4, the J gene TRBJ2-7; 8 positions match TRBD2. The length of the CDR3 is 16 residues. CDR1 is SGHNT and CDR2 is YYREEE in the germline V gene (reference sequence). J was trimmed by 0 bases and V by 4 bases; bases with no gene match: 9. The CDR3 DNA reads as TGTGCCAGCAGCCGGGAACTAGCGGCCAGCTCCTACGAGCAGTACTTC. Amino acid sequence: CASSRELAASSYEQYF.

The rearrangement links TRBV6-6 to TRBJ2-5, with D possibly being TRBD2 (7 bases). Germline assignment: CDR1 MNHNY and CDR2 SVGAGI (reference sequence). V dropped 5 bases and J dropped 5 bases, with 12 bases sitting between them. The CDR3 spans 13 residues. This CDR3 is CASSRGARETQYF. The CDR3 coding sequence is TGTGCCAGCAGTCGGGGGGCCAGGGAGACCCAGTACTTC.

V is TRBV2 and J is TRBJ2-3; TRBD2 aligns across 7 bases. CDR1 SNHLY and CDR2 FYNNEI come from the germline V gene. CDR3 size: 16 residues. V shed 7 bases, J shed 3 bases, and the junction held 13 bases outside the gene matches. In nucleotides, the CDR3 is TGTGCCAGCAAATATTTAAGCGGGGAGAGAACAGATACGCAGTATTTT. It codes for CASKYLSGERTDTQYF.

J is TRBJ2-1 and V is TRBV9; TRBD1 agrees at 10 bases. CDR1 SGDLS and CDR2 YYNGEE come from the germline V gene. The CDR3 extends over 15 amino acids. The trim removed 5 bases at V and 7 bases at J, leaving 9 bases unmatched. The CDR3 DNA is TGTGCCAGCAGTTCTACCGGGACAGGGGTGAATGAGCAGTTCTTC. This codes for CASSSTGTGVNEQFF.

CDR3 region: CASGEDNFYGYTF. CDR3 coding DNA: TGCGCCAGCGGAGAGGACAATTTCTATGGCTACACCTTC. The chain joins TRBV5-1 to TRBJ1-2; D possibly corresponds to TRBD1 (5 bases). Trimming took off 7 bases at V and 4 bases at J, with 14 bases between the two ends. The CDR3 loop spans 13 amino acids. CDR1 and CDR2 from the germline V gene are SGHRS and YFSETQ.

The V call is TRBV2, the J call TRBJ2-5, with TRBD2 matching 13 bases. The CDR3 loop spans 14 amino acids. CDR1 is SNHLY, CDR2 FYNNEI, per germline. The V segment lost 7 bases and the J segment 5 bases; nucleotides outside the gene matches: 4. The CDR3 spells CASNGLAGEETQYF. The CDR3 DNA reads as TGTGCCAGCAACGGACTAGCGGGGGAGGAGACCCAGTACTTC.

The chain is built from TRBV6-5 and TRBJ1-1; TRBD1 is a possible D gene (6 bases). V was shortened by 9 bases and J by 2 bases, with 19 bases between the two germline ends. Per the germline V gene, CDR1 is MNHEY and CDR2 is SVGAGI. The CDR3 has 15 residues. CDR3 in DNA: TGTGCCAGTACTAGGGCAGGGGTGGGAAACACTGAAGCTTTCTTT. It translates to CASTRAGVGNTEAFF.

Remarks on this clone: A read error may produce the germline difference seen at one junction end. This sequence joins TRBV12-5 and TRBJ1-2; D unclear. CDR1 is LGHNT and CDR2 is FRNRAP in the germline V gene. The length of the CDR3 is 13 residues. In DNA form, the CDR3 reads TGTGCTAGTGGTTTGGGGCAGACTTATGGCTACCCCTTC. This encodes CASGLGQTYGYPF.

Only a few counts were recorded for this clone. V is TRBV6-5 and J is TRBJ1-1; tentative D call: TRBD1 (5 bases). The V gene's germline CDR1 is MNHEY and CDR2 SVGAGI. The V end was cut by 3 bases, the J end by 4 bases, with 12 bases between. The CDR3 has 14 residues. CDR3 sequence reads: CASSYAPRATEAFF. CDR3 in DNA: TGTGCCAGCAGTTATGCTCCCAGGGCCACTGAAGCTTTCTTT.

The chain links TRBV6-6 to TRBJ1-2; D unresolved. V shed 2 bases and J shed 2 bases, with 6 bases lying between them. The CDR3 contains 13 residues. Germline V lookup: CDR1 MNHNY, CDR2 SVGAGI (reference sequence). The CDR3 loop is CASSYRSNYGYTF. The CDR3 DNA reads TGTGCCAGCAGTTACAGGAGCAACTATGGCTACACCTTC.

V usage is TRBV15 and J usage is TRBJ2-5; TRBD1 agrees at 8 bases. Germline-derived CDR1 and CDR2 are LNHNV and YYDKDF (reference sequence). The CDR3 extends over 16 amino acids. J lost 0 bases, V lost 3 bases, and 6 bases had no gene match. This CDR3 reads CATSSSGGLDQETQYF. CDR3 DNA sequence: TGTGCCACCAGCAGCTCAGGGGGCCTAGACCAAGAGACCCAGTACTTC.

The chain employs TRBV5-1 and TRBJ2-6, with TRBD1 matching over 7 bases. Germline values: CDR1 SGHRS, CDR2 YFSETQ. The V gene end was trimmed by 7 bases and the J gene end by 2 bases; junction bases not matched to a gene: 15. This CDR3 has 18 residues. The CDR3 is CASGDSPSPGPGANVLTF. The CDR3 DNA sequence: TGCGCCAGCGGGGACAGCCCCTCTCCTGGCCCTGGGGCCAACGTCCTGACTTTC.

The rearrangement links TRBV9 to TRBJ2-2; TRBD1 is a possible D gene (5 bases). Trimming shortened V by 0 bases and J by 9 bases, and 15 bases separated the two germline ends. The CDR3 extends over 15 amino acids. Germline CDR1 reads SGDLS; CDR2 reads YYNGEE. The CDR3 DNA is TGTGCCAGCAGCGTAGTAGGGGAATCGGCCCGGGAGCTGTTTTTT. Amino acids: CASSVVGESARELFF.

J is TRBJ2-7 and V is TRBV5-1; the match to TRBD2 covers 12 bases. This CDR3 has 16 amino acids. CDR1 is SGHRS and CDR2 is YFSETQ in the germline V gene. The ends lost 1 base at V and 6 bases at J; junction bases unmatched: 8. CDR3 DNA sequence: TGCGCCAGCAGCTTGATCGCTAGCGGGGGGGCTGGCGAGCAGTACTTC. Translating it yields CASSLIASGGAGEQYF.

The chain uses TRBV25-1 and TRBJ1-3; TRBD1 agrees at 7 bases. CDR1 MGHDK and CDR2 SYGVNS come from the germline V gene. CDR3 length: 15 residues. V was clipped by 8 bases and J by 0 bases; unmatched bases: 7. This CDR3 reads CASQDRHYSGNTIYF. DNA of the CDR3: TGTGCCAGCCAGGACAGGCATTACTCTGGAAACACCATATATTTT. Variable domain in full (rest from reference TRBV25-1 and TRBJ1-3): EADIYQTPRYLVIGTGKKITLECSQTMGHDKMYWYQQDPGMELHLIHYSYGVNSTEKGDLSSESTVSRIRTEHFPLTLESARPSHTSQYLCASQDRHYSGNTIYFGEGSWLTVV.